This is a list of T cell receptor beta chains from one sample in a study of identical twins. TCRdb reprocessed the 5' RACE reads via MiXCR and lists one record per CDR3 protein. This sample yields approximately 350,000 distinct CDR3 sequences, of which 9% to 15% are seen a single time; more than 6% belongs to the top ten. Separately, the same data were catalogued under a study of yellow fever vaccine responses in identical twins.

Source material: CD8+ T cells sorted from blood. The receptors come from a woman in her late teens or twenties in good health. Both conserved end residues are part of each CDR3. The order of the fields is J gene, D gene, V gene, clone size, CDR3 protein, CDR3 DNA. D genes are given only for firm matches. Clone size appears in some rows only: once, few, many, or a class for an expanded clone.

J: TRBJ2-3; D: -; V: TRBV4-1; size: -; CDR3: CASSQAGSRDTQYF; DNA: TGCGCCAGCAGTCAAGCCGGGAGCAGGGATACGCAGTATTTT
J: TRBJ1-2; D: -; V: TRBV7-9; size: -; CDR3: CASSLGSGYTF; DNA: TGTGCCAGCAGCTTAGGTTCGGGCTACACCTTC
J: TRBJ2-2; D: TRBD1; V: TRBV12-3/TRBV12-4; size: -; CDR3: CASSLELAGQGRTGELFF; DNA: TGTGCCAGCAGTTTAGAGTTGGCGGGACAGGGGAGAACCGGGGAGCTGTTTTTT
J: TRBJ1-4; D: -; V: TRBV5-1; size: few; CDR3: CASSLVFATNEKLFF; DNA: TGCGCCAGCAGCTTGGTGTTTGCAACTAATGAAAAACTGTTTTTT
J: TRBJ1-4; D: -; V: TRBV12-3/TRBV12-4; size: many; CDR3: CASSFGSGEKLFF; DNA: TGTGCCAGCAGTTTTGGCTCTGGTGAAAAACTGTTTTTT
J: TRBJ2-2; D: -; V: TRBV29-1; size: -; CDR3: CSVEDLLVGDTGELFF; DNA: TGCAGCGTTGAAGATCTTTTGGTCGGCGACACCGGGGAGCTGTTTTTT
J: TRBJ1-1; D: -; V: TRBV6-1; size: many; CDR3: CASSPLRTTEAFF; DNA: TGTGCCAGCAGCCCCCTCCGGACCACTGAAGCTTTCTTT
J: TRBJ1-1; D: -; V: TRBV5-1; size: many; CDR3: CASRRRTDHGDTEAFF; DNA: TGCGCCAGCAGACGCCGGACAGACCACGGTGACACTGAAGCTTTCTTT
J: TRBJ2-3; D: TRBD1; V: TRBV13; size: -; CDR3: CASSLHRQGGDTQYF; DNA: TGTGCCAGCAGCTTACATCGACAGGGGGGAGATACGCAGTATTTT
J: TRBJ1-1; D: TRBD1; V: TRBV20-1; size: few; CDR3: CSARGEGGQGFSNTEAFF; DNA: TGCAGTGCTAGAGGAGAGGGAGGACAGGGTTTTTCGAACACTGAAGCTTTCTTT
J: TRBJ1-5; D: TRBD1; V: TRBV2; size: few; CDR3: CASSGTGDQPQHF; DNA: TGTGCCAGCAGCGGGACAGGGGATCAGCCCCAGCATTTT
J: TRBJ1-5; D: -; V: TRBV12-3/TRBV12-4; size: many; CDR3: CASSSTLGDQPQHF; DNA: TGTGCCAGCAGTTCCACCCTAGGAGATCAGCCCCAGCATTTT
J: TRBJ1-2; D: -; V: TRBV20-1; size: few; CDR3: CSGTDRERVDYGYTF; DNA: TGCAGTGGAACAGACCGGGAGCGGGTCGACTATGGCTACACCTTC
J: TRBJ2-7; D: -; V: TRBV20-1; size: -; CDR3: CSARKPRHHEQYF; DNA: TGCAGTGCTAGAAAGCCCCGCCACCACGAGCAGTACTTC
J: TRBJ2-1; D: TRBD2; V: TRBV18; size: -; CDR3: CASSRRRLAGDNEQFF; DNA: TGTGCCAGCTCACGCAGGAGACTAGCGGGAGACAATGAGCAGTTCTTC
J: TRBJ1-2; D: -; V: TRBV29-1; size: -; CDR3: CSARVFEGYTF; DNA: TGCAGCGCCCGGGTCTTCGAGGGCTACACCTTC
J: TRBJ2-1; D: TRBD2; V: TRBV5-1; size: many; CDR3: CASSYRLAGGPAYNEQFF; DNA: TGCGCCAGCAGCTACAGACTAGCGGGAGGGCCTGCCTACAATGAGCAGTTCTTC
J: TRBJ2-5; D: -; V: TRBV28; size: -; CDR3: CASRGPMETQYF; DNA: TGTGCCAGCAGAGGGCCGATGGAGACCCAGTACTTC
J: TRBJ2-7; D: -; V: TRBV20-1; size: -; CDR3: CSASKEYEQYF; DNA: TGCAGTGCTAGTAAAGAATACGAGCAGTACTTC
J: TRBJ1-1; D: -; V: TRBV20-1; size: -; CDR3: CSARAVTEAFF; DNA: TGCAGTGCTAGAGCCGTGACTGAAGCTTTCTTT
J: TRBJ2-1; D: -; V: TRBV20-1; size: -; CDR3: CSAPPGTESNEQFF; DNA: TGCAGTGCGCCCCCCGGGACGGAATCCAATGAGCAGTTCTTC
J: TRBJ2-1; D: -; V: TRBV27; size: -; CDR3: CASSLIGGKGGFNEQFF; DNA: TGTGCCAGCAGTTTAATCGGCGGTAAAGGGGGTTTTAATGAGCAGTTCTTC
J: TRBJ2-3; D: -; V: TRBV7-9; size: -; CDR3: CASSGEDGESTDTQYF; DNA: TGTGCCAGCAGCGGGGAAGACGGGGAAAGCACAGATACGCAGTATTTT
J: TRBJ2-2; D: -; V: TRBV6-5; size: -; CDR3: CASSYSGASGELFF; DNA: TGTGCCAGCAGTTACTCCGGTGCCTCCGGGGAGCTGTTTTTT
J: TRBJ2-1; D: TRBD2; V: TRBV15; size: -; CDR3: CATSRRELTYNEQFF; DNA: TGTGCCACCAGCAGGCGGGAGTTGACCTACAATGAGCAGTTCTTC
J: TRBJ2-2; D: TRBD1; V: TRBV7-8; size: few; CDR3: CASSSIRDRDPGELFF; DNA: TGTGCCAGCAGCTCCATCCGGGACAGGGATCCCGGGGAGCTGTTTTTT
J: TRBJ2-5; D: -; V: TRBV20-1; size: -; CDR3: CSARDLSGRTQYF; DNA: TGCAGTGCTAGAGATCTGTCAGGGCGGACCCAGTACTTC
J: TRBJ2-1; D: TRBD2; V: TRBV5-1; size: -; CDR3: CASRPIAGGADEQFF; DNA: TGCGCCAGCAGACCCATAGCGGGAGGAGCCGATGAGCAGTTCTTC
J: TRBJ2-1; D: -; V: TRBV19; size: -; CDR3: CASSISDGYNEQFF; DNA: TGTGCCAGTAGCATTTCGGACGGGTACAATGAGCAGTTCTTC
J: TRBJ1-6; D: -; V: TRBV2; size: -; CDR3: CATRQSSYNSPLHF; DNA: TGTGCAACCAGACAGAGCTCCTATAATTCACCCCTCCACTTT
J: TRBJ2-1; D: TRBD2; V: TRBV7-9; size: many; CDR3: CASSWGGNEQFF; DNA: TGTGCCAGCAGTTGGGGGGGCAATGAGCAGTTCTTC
J: TRBJ2-5; D: -; V: TRBV24-1; size: few; CDR3: CATSDARTGSQMDTQYF; DNA: TGTGCCACCAGTGATGCGCGAACAGGTAGCCAAATGGATACCCAGTACTTC
J: TRBJ2-3; D: TRBD2; V: TRBV27; size: -; CDR3: CASSHLRASGYLDTQYF; DNA: TGTGCCAGCAGTCACCTCCGGGCTAGCGGATACCTAGATACGCAGTATTTT
J: TRBJ2-1; D: TRBD2; V: TRBV28; size: -; CDR3: CASSLYPLAGRLERDEQFF; DNA: TGTGCCAGCAGTTTATACCCATTAGCGGGACGGCTAGAGAGGGATGAGCAGTTCTTC
J: TRBJ2-1; D: TRBD1; V: TRBV3-1; size: -; CDR3: CASSQDQGTGSFSYNEQFF; DNA: TGTGCCAGCAGCCAAGATCAAGGGACAGGGAGCTTCTCCTACAATGAGCAGTTCTTC
J: TRBJ2-5; D: -; V: TRBV20-1; size: many; CDR3: CSATSGQGTETQYF; DNA: TGCAGTGCTACCTCCGGGCAGGGTACAGAGACCCAGTACTTC
J: TRBJ2-7; D: -; V: TRBV4-1; size: -; CDR3: CASSQEQGDEQYF; DNA: TGCGCCAGCAGCCAAGAACAGGGCGACGAGCAGTACTTC
J: TRBJ2-2; D: -; V: TRBV7-9; size: few; CDR3: CASSSDSQNTGELFF; DNA: TGTGCCAGCAGCTCGGACTCGCAGAACACCGGGGAGCTGTTTTTT
J: TRBJ2-3; D: TRBD1; V: TRBV5-5; size: many; CDR3: CASSLGGDRGVTDTQYF; DNA: TGTGCCAGCAGCTTGGGTGGGGACAGGGGCGTGACAGATACGCAGTATTTT
J: TRBJ2-6; D: -; V: TRBV7-3; size: -; CDR3: CASSLGQGSGANVLTF; DNA: TGTGCCAGCAGCTTAGGGCAGGGCTCTGGGGCCAACGTCCTGACTTTC
J: TRBJ2-1; D: TRBD2; V: TRBV2; size: -; CDR3: CASSVSSGSFYEQFF; DNA: TGTGCCAGCAGTGTGTCTAGCGGGAGCTTTTATGAGCAGTTCTTC
J: TRBJ2-1; D: -; V: TRBV7-4; size: -; CDR3: CTSSPLVLLVGSSYNEQFF; DNA: TGTACCAGCAGCCCCCTAGTCTTATTAGTGGGGAGCTCCTACAATGAGCAGTTCTTC
J: TRBJ2-7; D: -; V: TRBV29-1; size: -; CDR3: CSVVSETKYEQYF; DNA: TGCAGCGTTGTTAGCGAAACGAAGTACGAGCAGTACTTC
J: TRBJ1-4; D: -; V: TRBV7-9; size: -; CDR3: CASSPPGPDRSNEKLFF; DNA: TGTGCCAGCAGCCCTCCCGGGCCGGACAGAAGCAATGAAAAACTGTTTTTT